This T cell receptor beta chain originates from a study of T cell changes during pregnancy in multiple sclerosis. TCRdb's copy holds only in-frame clones and misses some; the assay was immunoSEQ multiplex PCR. The sample has over 35,000 clones, 91% seen once. The CDR3 consists of 12 residues. Per germline, CDR1 LNHNV and CDR2 YYDKDF (reference sequence). V lost 5 bases and J lost 2, with 5 bases in between. The chain carries TRBV15 and TRBJ2-3; D is ambiguous. This TCR derives from a female donor with multiple sclerosis, enrolled in a pregnancy study. Sample: CD8+ T cells from peripheral blood mononuclear cells, taken before pregnancy. This CDR3 is CATSLATDTQYF. In DNA, the CDR3 is TGTGCCACCAGCTTAGCCACAGATACGCAGTATTTT.